Listed here are 13 T cell receptor beta chains from one sample, sequenced in a study of cytomegalovirus exposure and HLA in healthy donors. The PCR ran on 60 Vbeta and 13 Jbeta primers. Libraries were prepared by immunoSEQ multiplex PCR; TCRdb keeps only in-frame clonotypes and omits some of them. This sample has 150,000 or so clones; 65% to 85% occur once, and the top ten carry about 7.7%. The sample taken for sequencing was PBMCs. The receptor source for this set is a woman in her thirties or forties in good health and CMV-seropositive.

The chain uses TRBV30 and TRBJ2-7, with 8 bases aligning to TRBD2. The CDR3 has 14 amino acids. Trimming removed 0 bases from V and 1 base from J; junction bases left unmatched: 2. In germline, CDR1 is GTSNPN, CDR2 SVGIG (reference sequence). CDR3 in amino acids: CAWSVGGASYEQYF. In DNA, the CDR3 is TGTGCCTGGAGTGTCGGGGGGGCTTCCTACGAGCAGTACTTC.

A note on this clone: The junction departs from germline at one end; a sequencing error may be responsible. The rearrangement joins TRBV7-9 to TRBJ2-5, with D possibly TRBD2 on 6 matching bases. Germline V lookup: CDR1 SEHNR, CDR2 FQNEAQ (reference sequence). This CDR3 is built from 15 residues. CDR3 coding DNA: TGTTCCAGCAGCTACTACGGGGGAAAGGAAGAGACCCAGTACTTC. As protein: CSSSYYGGKEETQYF.

This chain joins TRBV29-1 and TRBJ1-1, with a possible D match to TRBD1 (5 bases). CDR1 is SQVTM and CDR2 is ANQGSEA in the germline V gene. The CDR3 extends over 13 amino acids. Trimming cost V 1 base and J 3 bases, with 9 bases left between them. The CDR3 loop reads CSVEAGRDTEAFF. DNA of the CDR3: TGCAGCGTTGAAGCAGGGAGGGACACTGAAGCTTTCTTT.

This clone showed up just a few times. The V call is TRBV7-9, the J call TRBJ1-5; a possible D gene is TRBD1 (5 bases). CDR1 SEHNR and CDR2 FQNEAQ come from the germline V gene (reference sequence). The CDR3 sequence is 18 residues long. Trimming took 5 bases from V and 4 from J, leaving 24 bases between them. The CDR3 is CASSRGGGIPPINQPQHF. For the CDR3, the DNA is TGTGCCAGCAGCCGAGGTGGGGGGATCCCTCCGATTAATCAGCCCCAGCATTTT.

CDR3: CSVEDLRGTDYGYTF. The CDR3 nucleotides are TGCAGCGTTGAAGATCTTAGGGGGACCGACTATGGCTACACCTTC. The chain carries TRBV29-1 and TRBJ1-2; possibly TRBD1 for D (6 bases). The V gene's germline CDR1 is SQVTM and CDR2 ANQGSEA. The V and J ends lost 0 bases and 3 bases respectively, with 14 bases between them. The CDR3 covers 15 residues.

This clone was observed once. The J gene is TRBJ2-3, the V gene TRBV30, with TRBD2 matching 7 bases. This CDR3 has 14 residues. V shed 4 bases, J shed 2 bases, and the junction held 6 bases outside the gene matches. The V gene's germline CDR1 is GTSNPN and CDR2 SVGIG (reference sequence). CDR3 nucleotides: TGTGCCTGGAATAAAGCGGGGCTCACAGATACGCAGTATTTT. This codes for CAWNKAGLTDTQYF. Using reference TRBV30 and TRBJ2-3 for the parts outside the CDR3, the full variable domain is SQTIHQWPATLVQPVGSPLSLECTVEGTSNPNLYWYRQAAGRGLQLLFYSVGIGQISSEVPQNLSASRPQDRQFILSSKKLLLSDSGFYLCAWNKAGLTDTQYFGPGTRLTVL.

This chain connects TRBV28 to TRBJ1-1; 7 bases are a match to TRBD1. CDR1 and CDR2 from the germline V gene are MDHEN and SYDVKM. The trim removed 6 bases at V and 10 bases at J, leaving 8 bases unmatched. The CDR3 is 12 amino acids. CDR3 protein: CASSADRVVAFF. The CDR3 DNA is TGTGCCAGCAGCGCTGACAGGGTGGTAGCTTTCTTT.

The rearrangement uses TRBV6-5 and TRBJ2-3, with D possibly being TRBD2 (6 bases). Trimming left V 0 bases short and J 8 bases short, with 15 bases between. Germline V gene sequence: CDR1 MNHEY, CDR2 SVGAGI. The CDR3 extends over 15 amino acids. The chain's CDR3 is CASSYSSGGAGTQYF. CDR3 DNA: TGTGCCAGCAGTTACTCTTCCGGAGGGGCGGGTACGCAGTATTTT.

The rearrangement uses TRBV27 and TRBJ2-3; TRBD2 matches 7 bases. Per the germline V gene, CDR1 is MNHEY and CDR2 is SMNVEV (reference sequence). The J segment lost 0 bases and the V segment lost 5 bases, leaving 5 bases of the junction unmatched. CDR3 length equals 15 residues. CDR3 amino acids: CASSGAGESTDTQYF. The DNA of the CDR3 is TGTGCCAGCAGTGGGGCGGGGGAGAGCACAGATACGCAGTATTTT.

The rearrangement joins TRBV6-5 to TRBJ2-1; D not resolved. The V and J ends lost 5 bases and 5 bases respectively, with 13 bases between them. Per germline, CDR1 MNHEY and CDR2 SVGAGI. The CDR3 is made up of 14 amino acids. CDR3 amino acids: CASSETPLHNEQFF. The CDR3 bases are TGTGCCAGCAGTGAAACCCCACTACACAATGAGCAGTTCTTC.

The J gene is TRBJ1-5, the V gene TRBV6-1, with D unclear. Trimming removed 5 bases from V and 0 bases from J, with 8 bases in between. Germline V gene lookup returns CDR1 MNHNS and CDR2 SASEGT. The CDR3 contains 14 residues. The CDR3 loop is CASSYAGSNQPQHF. The CDR3 DNA follows: TGTGCCAGCAGTTATGCGGGTAGCAATCAGCCCCAGCATTTT.

This rearrangement joins TRBV6-1 to TRBJ1-2, with D uncertain. V lost 4 bases and J 7 bases, leaving 10 bases between the germline ends. Germline lookup yields CDR1 MNHNS and CDR2 SASEGT. This CDR3 is built from 12 residues. The CDR3 reads CASSAGQAGYTF. The CDR3, as DNA: TGTGCCAGCAGTGCTGGCCAGGCTGGCTACACCTTC.

This clone was counted once. The chain combines TRBV5-4 with TRBJ2-2; 13 nucleotides line up with TRBD2. Germline lookup yields CDR1 SGHNT and CDR2 YYREEE (reference sequence). This CDR3 comprises 19 residues. The junction had 12 bases not matched to a gene; V was cut back by 6 bases and J by 1 base. The CDR3 DNA follows: TGTGCCAGCACTTACGTGGGACTAGCGGGGTACTTGAACACCGGGGAGCTGTTTTTT. Residues: CASTYVGLAGYLNTGELFF.